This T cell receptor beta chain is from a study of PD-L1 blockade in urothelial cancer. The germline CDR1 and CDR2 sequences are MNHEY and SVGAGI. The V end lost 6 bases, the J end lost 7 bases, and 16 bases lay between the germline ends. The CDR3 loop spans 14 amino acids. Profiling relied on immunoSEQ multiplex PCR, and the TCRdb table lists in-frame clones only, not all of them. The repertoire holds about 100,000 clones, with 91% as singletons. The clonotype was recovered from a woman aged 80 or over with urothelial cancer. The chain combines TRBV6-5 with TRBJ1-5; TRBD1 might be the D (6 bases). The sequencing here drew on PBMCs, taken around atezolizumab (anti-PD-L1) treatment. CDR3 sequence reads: CASRHQGIEQPQHF. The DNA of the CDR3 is TGTGCCAGCAGGCATCAGGGGATAGAACAGCCCCAGCATTTT.